These T cell receptor beta chains were read from a single sample in a study of vaccination effects on CD4 cells after COVID-19. Data came from immunoSEQ multiplex PCR; TCRdb stores just in-frame clones and leaves some out. The sample has tens of thousands of clones, around 71% seen once. No antigen is known for these receptors. The sample in question was CD4+ T cells from PBMCs cultured without peptide, obtained after COVID-19 vaccination. Receptors originate from a human donor who received a COVID-19 vaccine. The CDR3 runs from the conserved cysteine through the conserved F or W. The D gene is left open where the match is weak. Only part of the rows carry a size: once, few, many, or a class if the clone is expanded.

>few|TRBJ2-3|NA|TRBV5-1
CASSRSTGTPGVDTQYF
TGCGCCAGCAGCCGGAGTACCGGGACACCGGGGGTGGATACGCAGTATTTT
>once|TRBJ2-3|NA|TRBV3-1/TRBV3-2
CASSQMDTQYF
TGTGCCAGCAGCCAGATGGATACGCAGTATTTT
>NA|TRBJ1-5|TRBD1|TRBV19
CASSIGQGVRVQPQHF
TGTGCCAGTAGTATCGGTCAGGGGGTCCGGGTTCAGCCCCAGCATTTT
>NA|TRBJ2-2|NA|TRBV9
CASSVGGGGVAYTGELFF
TGTGCCAGCAGCGTGGGGGGCGGCGGGGTCGCGTACACCGGGGAGCTGTTTTTT
>NA|TRBJ2-3|TRBD1|TRBV19
CASSPRQGLGDTQYF
TGTGCCAGTAGTCCTCGACAGGGCCTTGGAGATACGCAGTATTTT
>NA|TRBJ2-2|NA|TRBV5-1
CASSLGGPGRRVGELFF
TGCGCCAGCAGCTTGGGGGGACCGGGACGTCGAGTCGGGGAGCTGTTTTTT
>NA|TRBJ1-2|TRBD1|TRBV19
CASSETGGGGYTF
TGTGCCAGTAGTGAAACAGGGGGAGGTGGCTACACCTTC
>NA|TRBJ2-7|NA|TRBV6-5
CATIPGASRAEQYF
TGTGCCACCATCCCCGGAGCCAGCCGGGCCGAGCAGTACTTC
>few|TRBJ2-1|TRBD2|TRBV10-1
CASSESGRSYNEQFF
TGCGCCAGCAGTGAAAGCGGGAGGTCCTACAATGAGCAGTTCTTC
>NA|TRBJ1-5|NA|TRBV30
CAWSGLNQPQHF
TGTGCCTGGAGTGGGCTCAATCAGCCCCAGCATTTT
>few|TRBJ2-2|NA|TRBV4-1
CASSQAVPRELFF
TGCGCCAGCAGCCAAGCAGTTCCGCGGGAGCTGTTTTTT
>NA|TRBJ2-3|NA|TRBV5-1
CASSLAAESDTQYF
TGCGCCAGCAGCCTGGCAGCGGAATCAGATACGCAGTATTTT
>NA|TRBJ1-2|TRBD1|TRBV18
CASSPGQGADYGYTF
TGTGCCAGCTCACCAGGACAGGGGGCCGATTATGGCTACACCTTC
>NA|TRBJ1-3|NA|TRBV10-3
CAISGMGRSSGNTIYF
TGTGCCATCAGTGGTATGGGCAGGAGCTCTGGAAACACCATATATTTT
>NA|TRBJ1-6|NA|TRBV7-9
CASSSSSGSGSPLHF
TGTGCCAGCAGCTCCTCGTCAGGGAGCGGGTCACCCCTCCACTTT
>NA|TRBJ1-1|NA|TRBV6-1
CASSEWWGTEAFF
TGTGCCAGCAGTGAATGGTGGGGGACTGAAGCTTTCTTT
>NA|TRBJ2-1|TRBD1|TRBV11-2
CASSLASGTVYYNEQFF
TGTGCCAGCAGCTTAGCCTCCGGGACAGTTTACTACAATGAGCAGTTCTTC
>few|TRBJ2-4|NA|TRBV11-2
CASSLVPSIIISAKNIQYF
TGTGCCAGCAGCTTAGTCCCGAGTATCATTATTTCGGCCAAAAACATTCAGTACTTC
>NA|TRBJ1-3|TRBD1|TRBV9
CASSSWTGRFSGNTIYF
TGTGCCAGCAGCTCATGGACAGGGAGGTTCTCTGGAAACACCATATATTTT
>few|TRBJ1-6|TRBD1|TRBV4-2
CASSQGDRGYNSPLHF
TGTGCCAGCAGCCAAGGGGACAGGGGTTATAATTCACCCCTCCACTTT
>NA|TRBJ2-2|NA|TRBV11-2
CASRPAQGWTGELFF
TGTGCCAGCAGACCGGCGCAGGGGTGGACCGGGGAGCTGTTTTTT
>few|TRBJ1-5|NA|TRBV7-9
CASSPGNSNQPQHF
TGTGCCAGCAGCCCAGGGAACAGCAATCAGCCCCAGCATTTT
>NA|TRBJ2-1|NA|TRBV19
CASSMNRGGEQFF
TGTGCCAGTAGTATGAACAGGGGAGGTGAGCAGTTCTTC
>few|TRBJ1-3|NA|TRBV21-1
CASRWGLKTNSGNTIYF
TGTGCCAGCAGATGGGGACTCAAAACTAACTCTGGAAACACCATATATTTT
>NA|TRBJ2-7|TRBD1|TRBV6-5
CASSHRGNKEYEQYF
TGTGCCAGCAGCCACAGGGGGAACAAAGAGTACGAGCAGTACTTC
>few|TRBJ1-1|NA|TRBV5-1
CASRLEGQLNTEAFF
TGCGCCAGCAGATTGGAGGGGCAGCTGAACACTGAAGCTTTCTTT
>NA|TRBJ2-5|TRBD1|TRBV11-2
CASSLGGTGRETQYF
TGTGCCAGCAGCTTAGGTGGGACAGGGCGGGAGACCCAGTACTTC
>NA|TRBJ2-3|NA|TRBV29-1
CSVPGRNTDTQYF
TGCAGCGTACCGGGACGGAACACAGATACGCAGTATTTT
>NA|TRBJ1-2|TRBD1|TRBV5-1
CASSLDGQGARGYTF
TGCGCCAGCAGCTTGGATGGACAGGGGGCGCGTGGCTACACCTTC
>few|TRBJ2-1|TRBD2|TRBV27
CASSSGGPYNEQFF
TGTGCCAGCAGTTCGGGGGGGCCTTACAATGAGCAGTTCTTC
>few|TRBJ2-5|NA|TRBV4-1
CASSQDGSAGWDTQYF
TGCGCCAGCAGCCAAGACGGCAGTGCGGGATGGGATACCCAGTACTTC
>few|TRBJ2-4|TRBD2|TRBV2
CASSPPGLAGEDIQYF
TGTGCCAGCAGTCCCCCGGGACTAGCGGGGGAGGACATTCAGTACTTC
>NA|TRBJ2-7|NA|TRBV5-1
CASSLALGAVPYEQYF
TGCGCCAGCAGCTTGGCTCTTGGGGCTGTACCCTACGAGCAGTACTTC
>NA|TRBJ2-1|NA|TRBV12-5
CASGSDWGSYNEQFF
TGTGCTAGTGGATCAGACTGGGGCTCCTACAATGAGCAGTTCTTC
>NA|TRBJ2-7|NA|TRBV7-6
CASSGSSTAYEQYF
TGTGCCAGCAGCGGGTCTAGCACTGCCTACGAGCAGTACTTC
>NA|TRBJ1-2|TRBD1|TRBV2
CASSVSQGGYGYTF
TGTGCCAGCAGTGTTTCACAGGGGGGCTATGGCTACACCTTC
>NA|TRBJ2-1|NA|TRBV10-3
CAISESGQAGHPVF
TGTGCCATCAGTGAGTCTGGGCAGGCCGGGCACCCGGTCTTC
>NA|TRBJ2-7|TRBD2|TRBV7-9
CASSFRTSGGEQYF
TGTGCCAGCAGCTTTCGGACTAGCGGGGGCGAGCAGTACTTC
>NA|TRBJ1-1|NA|TRBV29-1
CSVRDGGEAFF
TGCAGCGTTCGGGACGGAGGTGAAGCTTTCTTT
>NA|TRBJ2-7|NA|TRBV7-2
CASSLNVGSSYEQYF
TGTGCCAGCAGCTTAAATGTCGGGAGCTCCTACGAGCAGTACTTC
>NA|TRBJ2-5|TRBD2|TRBV3-1/TRBV3-2
CASSNAGEETQYF
TGTGCCAGCAGCAACGCGGGGGAAGAGACCCAGTACTTC